The present entry profiles one T cell receptor beta chain with its context. The participants were between roughly 18 and 89 years old and came from roughly 25 US areas. This sample was taken from a study of blood T cell repertoires in COVID-19. As for the study in general: COVID-19 samples from acute and convalescent phases originated in the United States, Italy and Spain. Sample material is recorded as cDNA or gDNA derived from T cells, B-cell-depleted T cells, or PBMCs.

In the original workflow: Estimation of nucleated cell counts was performed using reference gene primer amplification. TCRdb keeps only in-frame clones here, not all; method: immunoSEQ multiplex PCR. V and J calls and clone size come straight from that table; D and trimming were deduced from the DNA. The top ten clones hold roughly 5.3% of a sample with 250,000 to 350,000 clones, around 87% of them seen once. The trim removed 3 bases at V and 3 bases at J, leaving 9 bases unmatched. The CDR3 spans 17 residues. Looked up from germline, CDR1 is GTSNPN and CDR2 is SVGIG (reference sequence). The receptor comes from a young woman who had recovered from COVID-19. The sequencing input was PBMCs or T cells enriched from blood (not recorded which). This chain uses TRBV30 with TRBJ1-6, with TRBD1 identical over 9 bases. The CDR3 sequence is CAWRKPGQGFYNSPLHF. CDR3 nucleotides: TGTGCCTGGAGAAAACCGGGACAGGGATTCTATAATTCACCCCTCCACTTT.